Listed below are T cell receptor beta chains from one sample, sequenced in a study of graft-versus-host responses after intestinal transplantation. Their specific antigens are unknown. Libraries were prepared by immunoSEQ multiplex PCR; TCRdb keeps only in-frame clonotypes and omits some of them. The sample yields more than 90,000 clones, approximately 95% seen once. The sample here was unstimulated CD8+ T cells sorted from spleen or lymph node cells, taken before intestinal transplant. The receptor set was obtained from a human donor who received an intestinal transplant. The CDR3 runs from the conserved cysteine through the conserved F or W. D genes are given only for firm matches. Clone sizes are given selectively: once, few, many, or a class where the clone is expanded.

D gene: TRBD1; J gene: TRBJ2-2; clone size: .; V gene: TRBV18; CDR3 DNA: TGTGCCAGCTCACCCGAAAGACAGGGCCCGCTCACCGGGGAGCTGTTTTTT; CDR3 protein: CASSPERQGPLTGELFF
D gene: .; J gene: TRBJ2-1; clone size: .; V gene: TRBV10-2; CDR3 DNA: TGCGCCAGCAGTGAGTCGCTGCCTGGAGGGCCCGCCAATGAGCAGTTCTTC; CDR3 protein: CASSESLPGGPANEQFF
D gene: .; J gene: TRBJ1-3; clone size: .; V gene: TRBV11-2; CDR3 DNA: TGTGCCAGCAGCCCGGGTTCGAGGTTTAGCTCTGGAAACACCATATATTTT; CDR3 protein: CASSPGSRFSSGNTIYF
D gene: .; J gene: TRBJ1-1; clone size: .; V gene: TRBV15; CDR3 DNA: TGTGCCACCAGCAAAATAGGGGCGACTGAAGCTTTCTTT; CDR3 protein: CATSKIGATEAFF
D gene: .; J gene: TRBJ1-1; clone size: .; V gene: TRBV6-6; CDR3 DNA: TGTGCCAGCAGCGACAGAGTCTACACTGAAGCTTTCTTT; CDR3 protein: CASSDRVYTEAFF
D gene: .; J gene: TRBJ2-7; clone size: .; V gene: TRBV4-1; CDR3 DNA: TGCGCCAGCAGCCAAAGGACAACCTCCTACGAGCAGTACTTC; CDR3 protein: CASSQRTTSYEQYF
D gene: TRBD2; J gene: TRBJ2-2; clone size: .; V gene: TRBV27; CDR3 DNA: TGTGCCAGCAGTTCCATACTAGCGGGAGGAGCCGGGGAGCTGTTTTTT; CDR3 protein: CASSSILAGGAGELFF
D gene: TRBD2; J gene: TRBJ2-1; clone size: .; V gene: TRBV7-9; CDR3 DNA: TGTGCCAGCAGCCCCCTAGCGGGAGGGTATGTATGGGAGCAGTTCTTC; CDR3 protein: CASSPLAGGYVWEQFF
D gene: .; J gene: TRBJ2-7; clone size: .; V gene: TRBV4-1; CDR3 DNA: TGCGCCAGCAGCCAAGAACAGGGCTACGAGCAGTACTTC; CDR3 protein: CASSQEQGYEQYF
D gene: .; J gene: TRBJ1-2; clone size: .; V gene: TRBV19; CDR3 DNA: TGTGCCACCCACGCAGGGGCAGTCGCTTATGGCTACACCTTC; CDR3 protein: CATHAGAVAYGYTF
D gene: TRBD1; J gene: TRBJ2-3; clone size: .; V gene: TRBV29-1; CDR3 DNA: TGCAGCGTTCGACAGGGGGCTTACGATACGCAGTATTTT; CDR3 protein: CSVRQGAYDTQYF
D gene: .; J gene: TRBJ1-2; clone size: .; V gene: TRBV19; CDR3 DNA: TGTGCCAGTAGTTTGGGCCTCATCTATGGCTACACCTTC; CDR3 protein: CASSLGLIYGYTF
D gene: .; J gene: TRBJ1-2; clone size: .; V gene: TRBV2; CDR3 DNA: TGTGCCAGCAGTGACGACAGAAACTATGGCTACACCTTC; CDR3 protein: CASSDDRNYGYTF
D gene: .; J gene: TRBJ2-7; clone size: once; V gene: TRBV6-1; CDR3 DNA: TGTGCCAGCAGTGAAGTAGGGGTCTCCTACGAGCAGTACTTC; CDR3 protein: CASSEVGVSYEQYF
D gene: TRBD1; J gene: TRBJ2-1; clone size: .; V gene: TRBV10-3; CDR3 DNA: TGTGCCATCAGTGAGTCGCCCGGGACAGGGGATGAGCAGTTCTTC; CDR3 protein: CAISESPGTGDEQFF
D gene: TRBD1; J gene: TRBJ2-7; clone size: .; V gene: TRBV11-2; CDR3 DNA: TGTGCCAGCAGCTTAGGTTTTTTGGGACAGGGCTCCTACGAGCAGTACTTC; CDR3 protein: CASSLGFLGQGSYEQYF
D gene: TRBD1; J gene: TRBJ1-2; clone size: .; V gene: TRBV2; CDR3 DNA: TGTGCCAGCAGTGAATTGACAGGGTTAGTGGGCTATGGCTACACCTTC; CDR3 protein: CASSELTGLVGYGYTF
D gene: .; J gene: TRBJ2-1; clone size: .; V gene: TRBV25-1; CDR3 DNA: TGTGCCAGCAGGGCAGGGCTTAATGAGCAGTTCTTC; CDR3 protein: CASRAGLNEQFF
D gene: .; J gene: TRBJ1-1; clone size: .; V gene: TRBV6-1; CDR3 DNA: TGTGCCAGCAGTGATCCAGGGGAAGGCACTGAAGCTTTCTTT; CDR3 protein: CASSDPGEGTEAFF
D gene: .; J gene: TRBJ2-5; clone size: .; V gene: TRBV5-6; CDR3 DNA: TGTGCCAGCAGCTTGGACAGAAAGTATCAGACCCAGTACTTC; CDR3 protein: CASSLDRKYQTQYF
D gene: TRBD1; J gene: TRBJ1-6; clone size: .; V gene: TRBV4-2; CDR3 DNA: TGTGCCAGCAGCGGGACAGGGCGTTCACCCCTCCACTTT; CDR3 protein: CASSGTGRSPLHF
D gene: .; J gene: TRBJ1-5; clone size: .; V gene: TRBV19; CDR3 DNA: TGTGCCAGTAGGTTAACAGGAGGGAATCAGCCCCAGCATTTT; CDR3 protein: CASRLTGGNQPQHF
D gene: TRBD1; J gene: TRBJ2-5; clone size: .; V gene: TRBV15; CDR3 DNA: TGTGCCACCAGCAGGGACAGGGGGGTAGGAGAGACCCAGTACTTC; CDR3 protein: CATSRDRGVGETQYF